These T cell receptor beta chains were read from a single sample in a study of CD8+ T cells in alopecia areata. Measured with immunoSEQ multiplex PCR; TCRdb has only the in-frame clones, and not every one. The table lists 100,000 to 150,000 clones, roughly 50% of them singletons. Here the sequenced sample was CD8+ T cells sorted from blood, taken at week 4, from a patient treated with tofacitinib. All receptors derive from a human donor with alopecia areata. Both conserved end residues are part of each CDR3. D genes are given only for firm matches. Clone size is shown for a subset of rows, as once, few, many or a class of expanded clone.

clone_size,v_call,j_call,d_call,cdr3_aa,cdr3_nt
NA,TRBV6-4,TRBJ2-1,TRBD2,CASSEAGGSYNEQFF,TGTGCCAGCAGTGAAGCGGGGGGCTCCTACAATGAGCAGTTCTTC
NA,TRBV29-1,TRBJ2-7,NA,CSVEDGLEYEQYF,TGCAGCGTTGAAGACGGGTTGGAGTACGAGCAGTACTTC
NA,TRBV30,TRBJ1-1,NA,CAWSEVMNTEAFF,TGTGCCTGGAGTGAGGTCATGAACACTGAAGCTTTCTTT
NA,TRBV29-1,TRBJ2-7,NA,CSVGVGGYEQYF,TGCAGCGTTGGAGTAGGGGGCTACGAGCAGTACTTC
NA,TRBV19,TRBJ1-1,NA,CASSIDGSNTEAFF,TGTGCCAGTAGTATAGATGGGTCGAACACTGAAGCTTTCTTT
NA,TRBV29-1,TRBJ1-2,NA,CSVVENYGYTF,TGCAGCGTTGTAGAGAACTATGGCTACACCTTC
once,TRBV30,TRBJ1-2,NA,CAWSVIGLGANYGYTF,TGTGCCTGGAGTGTAATAGGTTTGGGGGCTAACTATGGCTACACCTTC
once,TRBV7-9,TRBJ2-7,NA,CATSIGPSYEQYF,TGTGCCACTTCTATCGGACCTTCCTACGAGCAGTACTTC
NA,TRBV7-7,TRBJ2-2,NA,CASSPGGTGELFF,TGTGCTAGCAGCCCCGGGGGAACCGGGGAGCTGTTTTTT
NA,TRBV10-3,TRBJ2-7,TRBD1,CAIGTGAYEQYF,TGTGCCATCGGGACAGGGGCCTACGAGCAGTACTTC
NA,TRBV19,TRBJ1-1,NA,CASSTSQGYTEAFF,TGTGCCAGTAGTACGTCTCAGGGGTACACTGAAGCTTTCTTT
NA,TRBV19,TRBJ2-3,NA,CASREGGTDTQYF,TGTGCCAGTCGTGAGGGGGGCACAGATACGCAGTATTTT
NA,TRBV5-4,TRBJ2-3,NA,CASSFGNGDTQYF,TGTGCCAGCAGCTTCGGGAACGGGGATACGCAGTATTTT
NA,TRBV29-1,TRBJ2-2,NA,CSVGGGASDFRGELFF,TGCAGCGTTGGAGGCGGTGCTTCGGACTTCAGAGGGGAGCTGTTTTTT
NA,TRBV5-6,TRBJ2-5,NA,CASRGVGTGSMETQYF,TGTGCCAGCAGGGGGGTCGGTACCGGGAGTATGGAGACCCAGTACTTC
few,TRBV29-1,TRBJ2-5,TRBD1,CSVEWDREETQYF,TGCAGCGTTGAATGGGACAGAGAAGAGACCCAGTACTTC